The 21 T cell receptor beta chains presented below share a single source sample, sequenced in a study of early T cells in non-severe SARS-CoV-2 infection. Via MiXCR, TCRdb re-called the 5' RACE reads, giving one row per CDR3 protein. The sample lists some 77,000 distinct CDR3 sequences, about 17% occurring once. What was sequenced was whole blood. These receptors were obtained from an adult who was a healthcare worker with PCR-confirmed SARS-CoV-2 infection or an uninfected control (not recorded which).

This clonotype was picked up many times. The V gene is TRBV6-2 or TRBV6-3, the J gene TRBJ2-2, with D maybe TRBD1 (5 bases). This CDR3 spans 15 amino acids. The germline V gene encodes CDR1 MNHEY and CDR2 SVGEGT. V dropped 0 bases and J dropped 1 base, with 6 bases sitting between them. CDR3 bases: TGTGCCAGCAGTTACTCCAGGGAGAACACCGGGGAGCTGTTTTTT. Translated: CASSYSRENTGELFF.

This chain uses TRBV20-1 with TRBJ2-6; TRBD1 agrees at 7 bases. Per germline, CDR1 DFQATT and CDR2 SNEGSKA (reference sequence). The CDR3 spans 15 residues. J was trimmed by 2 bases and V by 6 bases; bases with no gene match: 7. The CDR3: CSATDRNAGANVLTF. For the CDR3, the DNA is TGCAGTGCAACGGACAGGAACGCTGGGGCCAACGTCCTGACTTTC.

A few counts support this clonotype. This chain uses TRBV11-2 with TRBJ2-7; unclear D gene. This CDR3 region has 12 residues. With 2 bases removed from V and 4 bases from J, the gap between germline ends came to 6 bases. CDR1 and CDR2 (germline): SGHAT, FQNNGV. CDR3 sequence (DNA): TGTGCCAGCAGCTTACTCCAATACGAGCAGTACTTC. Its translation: CASSLLQYEQYF.

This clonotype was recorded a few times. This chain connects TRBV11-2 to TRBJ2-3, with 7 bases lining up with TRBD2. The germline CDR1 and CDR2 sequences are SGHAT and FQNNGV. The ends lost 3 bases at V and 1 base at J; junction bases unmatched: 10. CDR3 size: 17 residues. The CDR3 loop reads CASSFRTSVIGTDTQYF. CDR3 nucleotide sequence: TGTGCCAGCAGCTTTCGCACTAGCGTGATCGGCACAGATACGCAGTATTTT.

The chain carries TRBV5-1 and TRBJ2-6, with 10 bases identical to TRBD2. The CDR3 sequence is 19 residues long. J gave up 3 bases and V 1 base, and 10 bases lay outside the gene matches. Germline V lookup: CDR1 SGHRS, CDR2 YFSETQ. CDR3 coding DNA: TGCGCCAGCAGCTTGAAAACCACTAGCGGGGCTGATGGGGCCAACGTCCTGACTTTC. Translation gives CASSLKTTSGADGANVLTF.

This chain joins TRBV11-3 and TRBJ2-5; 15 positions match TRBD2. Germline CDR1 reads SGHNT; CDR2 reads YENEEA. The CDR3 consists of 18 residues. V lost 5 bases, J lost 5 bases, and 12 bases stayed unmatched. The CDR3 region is CASSPGTSGGPRRETQYF. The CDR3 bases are TGTGCCAGCAGCCCCGGGACTAGCGGGGGGCCTAGGCGGGAGACCCAGTACTTC. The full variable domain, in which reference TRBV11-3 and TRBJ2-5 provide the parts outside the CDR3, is EAGVVQSPRYKIIEKKQPVAFWCNPISGHNTLYWYLQNLGQGPELLIRYENEEAVDDSQLPKDRFSAERLKGVDSTLKIQPAELGDSAVYLCASSPGTSGGPRRETQYFGPGTRLLVL.

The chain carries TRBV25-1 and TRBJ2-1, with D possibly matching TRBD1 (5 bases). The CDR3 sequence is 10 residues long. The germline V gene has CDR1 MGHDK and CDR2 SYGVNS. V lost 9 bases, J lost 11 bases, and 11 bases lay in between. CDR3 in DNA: TGTGCCAGTGTTCAGGGTCAGCAGTTCTTC. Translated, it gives CASVQGQQFF.

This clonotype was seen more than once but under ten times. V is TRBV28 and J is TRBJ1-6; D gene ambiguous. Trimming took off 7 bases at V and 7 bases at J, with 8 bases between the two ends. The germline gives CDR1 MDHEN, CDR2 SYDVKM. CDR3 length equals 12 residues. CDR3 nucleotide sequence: TGTGCCAGCATCGGCGGGAATTCACCCCTCCACTTT. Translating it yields CASIGGNSPLHF.

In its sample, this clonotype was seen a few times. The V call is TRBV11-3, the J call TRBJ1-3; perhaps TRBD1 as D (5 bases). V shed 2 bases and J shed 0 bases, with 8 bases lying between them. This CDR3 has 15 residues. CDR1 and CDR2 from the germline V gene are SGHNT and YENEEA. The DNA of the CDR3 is TGTGCCAGCAGCTTAACCGGGGGCTCTGGAAACACCATATATTTT. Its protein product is CASSLTGGSGNTIYF.

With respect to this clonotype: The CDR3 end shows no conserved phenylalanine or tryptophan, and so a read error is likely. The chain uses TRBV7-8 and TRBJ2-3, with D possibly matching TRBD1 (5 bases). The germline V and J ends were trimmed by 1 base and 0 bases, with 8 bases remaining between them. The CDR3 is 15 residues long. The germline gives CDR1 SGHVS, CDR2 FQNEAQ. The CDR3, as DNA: TGTGCCAGCAGCTTAGAACCAGGGAGCACAGATACGCAGTATCTT. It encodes CASSLEPGSTDTQYL.

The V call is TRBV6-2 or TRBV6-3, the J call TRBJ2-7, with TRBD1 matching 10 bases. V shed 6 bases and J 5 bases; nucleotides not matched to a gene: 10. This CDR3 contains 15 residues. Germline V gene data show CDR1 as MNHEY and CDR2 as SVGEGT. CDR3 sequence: CASRPGDRGPHEQYF. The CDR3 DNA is TGTGCCAGCAGGCCGGGCGACAGGGGGCCCCACGAGCAGTACTTC.

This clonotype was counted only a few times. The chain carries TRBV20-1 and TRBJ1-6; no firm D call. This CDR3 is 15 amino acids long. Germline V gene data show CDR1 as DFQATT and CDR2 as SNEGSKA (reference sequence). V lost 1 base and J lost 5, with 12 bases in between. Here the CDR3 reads CSARVSEGDNSPLHF. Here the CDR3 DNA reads TGCAGTGCTAGAGTCAGCGAGGGCGATAATTCACCCCTCCACTTT.

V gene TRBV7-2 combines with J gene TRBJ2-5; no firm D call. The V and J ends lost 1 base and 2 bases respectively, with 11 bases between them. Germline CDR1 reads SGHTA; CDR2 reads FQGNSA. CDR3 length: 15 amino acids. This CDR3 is CASSLGPFTQETQYF. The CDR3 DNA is TGTGCCAGCAGCTTAGGTCCGTTCACTCAAGAGACCCAGTACTTC.

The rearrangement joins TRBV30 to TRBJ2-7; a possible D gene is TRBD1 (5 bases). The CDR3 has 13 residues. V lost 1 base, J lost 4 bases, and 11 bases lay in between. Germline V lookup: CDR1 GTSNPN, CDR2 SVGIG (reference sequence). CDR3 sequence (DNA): TGTGCCTGGAGTGCAGGGTCACCTTACGAGCAGTACTTC. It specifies CAWSAGSPYEQYF.

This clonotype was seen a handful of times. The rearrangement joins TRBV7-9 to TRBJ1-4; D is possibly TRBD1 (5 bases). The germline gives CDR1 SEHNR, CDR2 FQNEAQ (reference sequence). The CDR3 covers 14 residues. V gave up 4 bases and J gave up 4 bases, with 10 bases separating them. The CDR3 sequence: CASSSTENNEKLFF. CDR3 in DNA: TGTGCCAGCAGCTCGACAGAAAATAATGAAAAACTGTTTTTT.

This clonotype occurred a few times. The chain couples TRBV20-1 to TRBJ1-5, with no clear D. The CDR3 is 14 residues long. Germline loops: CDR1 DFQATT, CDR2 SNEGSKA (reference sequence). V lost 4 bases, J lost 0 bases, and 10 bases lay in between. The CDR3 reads CSATGRTSNQPQHF. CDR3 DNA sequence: TGCAGTGCTACGGGCAGGACTAGCAATCAGCCCCAGCATTTT.

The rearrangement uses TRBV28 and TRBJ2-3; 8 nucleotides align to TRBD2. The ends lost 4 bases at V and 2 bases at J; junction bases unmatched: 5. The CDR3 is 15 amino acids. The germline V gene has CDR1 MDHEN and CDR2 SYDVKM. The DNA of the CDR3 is TGTGCCAGCAGTTCGCCGGGACTAGTCACAGATACGCAGTATTTT. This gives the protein CASSSPGLVTDTQYF.

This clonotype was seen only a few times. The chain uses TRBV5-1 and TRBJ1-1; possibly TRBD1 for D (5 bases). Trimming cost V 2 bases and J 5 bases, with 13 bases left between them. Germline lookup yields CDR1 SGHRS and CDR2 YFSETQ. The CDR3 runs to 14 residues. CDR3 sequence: CASSFDQGGTEAFF. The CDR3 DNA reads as TGCGCCAGCAGCTTTGATCAGGGCGGGACTGAAGCTTTCTTT.

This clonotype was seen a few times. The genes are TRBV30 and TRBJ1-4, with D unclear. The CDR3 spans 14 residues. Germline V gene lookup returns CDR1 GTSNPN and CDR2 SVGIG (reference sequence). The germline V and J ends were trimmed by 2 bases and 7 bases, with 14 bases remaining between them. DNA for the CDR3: TGTGCCTGGAGTAGCGATGTGTTACGTGAAAAACTGTTTTTT. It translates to CAWSSDVLREKLFF.

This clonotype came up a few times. CDR3 sequence (DNA): TGTGCCAGCTCACAAGTTACCGGGACAGGATATAACTATGGCTACACCTTC. Protein: CASSQVTGTGYNYGYTF. The V gene is TRBV18, the J gene TRBJ1-2; 8 nucleotides align to TRBD1. V lost 4 bases to trimming and J lost 1 base; unmatched junction nucleotides: 11. The germline V gene encodes CDR1 KGHSH and CDR2 LQKENI. The CDR3 extends over 17 amino acids. The full variable domain, completed using reference TRBV18 and TRBJ1-2, is NAGVMQNPRHLVRRRGQEARLRCSPMKGHSHVYWYRQLPEEGLKFMVYLQKENIIDESGMPKERFSAEFPKEGPSILRIQQVVRGDSAAYFCASSQVTGTGYNYGYTFGSGTRLTVV.

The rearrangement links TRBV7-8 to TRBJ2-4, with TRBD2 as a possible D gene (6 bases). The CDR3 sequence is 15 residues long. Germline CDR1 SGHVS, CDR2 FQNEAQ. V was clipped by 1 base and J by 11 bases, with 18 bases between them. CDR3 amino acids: CASSLVSGGHDFQYF. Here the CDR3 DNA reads TGTGCCAGCAGCTTAGTTTCTGGAGGGCATGACTTTCAGTACTTC. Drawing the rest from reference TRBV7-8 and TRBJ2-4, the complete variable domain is GAGVSQSPRYKVAKRGQDVALRCDPISGHVSLFWYQQALGQGPEFLTYFQNEAQLDKSGLPSDRFFAERPEGSVSTLKIQRTQQEDSAVYLCASSLVSGGHDFQYFGAGTRLSVL.